The rows below give T cell receptor beta chains drawn from one sample of a study of blood T cell repertoires in COVID-19. TCRdb keeps only in-frame clones here, not all; method: immunoSEQ multiplex PCR. Of 250,000 to 400,000 clones listed, 90% are singletons. The source material was peripheral blood. Receptor source: a woman aged 30 to 39 with COVID-19, enrolled during active disease. CDR3s include the opening cysteine and the closing phenylalanine or tryptophan. Each record gives: V gene, D gene, J gene, clone size, CDR3 DNA, CDR3 protein. A D gene is named only where the DNA matches it firmly. Clone size is not always given. Where it is, it says once, few, many or a class for expanded clones.

V: TRBV3-1/TRBV3-2
D: TRBD1
J: TRBJ1-6
size: NA
DNA: TGTGCCAGCAGCGGCCGGGACAGTCATAATTCACCCCTCCACTTT
CDR3: CASSGRDSHNSPLHF

V: TRBV5-1
D: TRBD1
J: TRBJ1-3
size: NA
DNA: TGCGCCAGCAGCTCGGGACAGCCCGGACCCTCTGGAAACACCATATATTTT
CDR3: CASSSGQPGPSGNTIYF

V: TRBV18
D: TRBD1
J: TRBJ1-2
size: NA
DNA: TGTGCCAGCTCACCGGGACAGGGCGGTGGCTACACCTTC
CDR3: CASSPGQGGGYTF

V: TRBV5-1
D: NA
J: TRBJ2-1
size: NA
DNA: TGCGCCAGCAGCCCCAGGATCTCCTACAATGAGCAGTTCTTC
CDR3: CASSPRISYNEQFF

V: TRBV19
D: NA
J: TRBJ2-7
size: NA
DNA: TGTGCCAGTAGTATGGTCTGGGGGCAACTAAACGAGCAGTACTTC
CDR3: CASSMVWGQLNEQYF

V: TRBV10-3
D: TRBD1
J: TRBJ1-2
size: NA
DNA: TGTGCCATCAAACCCTCTGGAGCAGGGGGGCAAGCGAGGGTCTATGGCTACACCTTC
CDR3: CAIKPSGAGGQARVYGYTF

V: TRBV10-2
D: TRBD1
J: TRBJ1-6
size: NA
DNA: TGCGCCAGTAGACAGGGCGCTTCACCCCTCCACTTT
CDR3: CASRQGASPLHF

V: TRBV28
D: NA
J: TRBJ1-2
size: NA
DNA: TGTGCCAGCAGTACCGCCTCACTGGGCTACACCTTC
CDR3: CASSTASLGYTF

V: TRBV6-5
D: NA
J: TRBJ2-3
size: NA
DNA: TGTGCCAGCAGTCGTTTTTCTAGCACAGATACGCAGTATTTT
CDR3: CASSRFSSTDTQYF

V: TRBV13
D: NA
J: TRBJ1-1
size: NA
DNA: TGTGCCAGCAGCTTAGATACAGAGACTGAAGCTTTCTTT
CDR3: CASSLDTETEAFF

V: TRBV4-2
D: NA
J: TRBJ1-1
size: NA
DNA: TGTGCCAGCAGCCCGAACAGGGATGGGACTGAAGCTTTCTTT
CDR3: CASSPNRDGTEAFF

V: TRBV5-1
D: TRBD1
J: TRBJ1-3
size: once
DNA: TGCGCCAGCAGCCCAGGACAGGGGAGCGGAAACACCATATATTTT
CDR3: CASSPGQGSGNTIYF

V: TRBV12-3/TRBV12-4
D: NA
J: TRBJ2-7
size: many
DNA: TGTGCCAGCAGTTCCGGTTACGAGCAGTACTTC
CDR3: CASSSGYEQYF

V: TRBV27
D: NA
J: TRBJ1-2
size: NA
DNA: TGTGCCAGCAGTTTGGGAGTTGACGGAACTAACTATGGCTACACCTTC
CDR3: CASSLGVDGTNYGYTF

V: TRBV5-1
D: NA
J: TRBJ1-1
size: NA
DNA: TGCGCCAGCACATTCAACAGAAGGGGTGGGGCTGAAGCTTTCTTT
CDR3: CASTFNRRGGAEAFF

V: TRBV19
D: TRBD1
J: TRBJ1-1
size: NA
DNA: TGTGCCAGTAGTATACAGGGGGTACCGAACACTGAAGCTTTCTTT
CDR3: CASSIQGVPNTEAFF

V: TRBV6-1
D: NA
J: TRBJ1-3
size: NA
DNA: TGTGCCAGCAGTGAGGGGCAAGCCATATATTTT
CDR3: CASSEGQAIYF

V: TRBV27
D: NA
J: TRBJ2-1
size: NA
DNA: TGTGCCAGCAGTTCTAACCCACAGGTTAGGGGCAATGAGCAGTTCTTC
CDR3: CASSSNPQVRGNEQFF

V: TRBV9
D: NA
J: TRBJ1-1
size: NA
DNA: TGTGCCAGCAGCGTAGCTTACAGCACTGAAGCTTTCTTT
CDR3: CASSVAYSTEAFF

V: TRBV3-1/TRBV3-2
D: TRBD2
J: TRBJ2-3
size: NA
DNA: TGTGCCAGCAGCCGGGGAGCGGGAGGGGAAACAGATACGCAGTATTTT
CDR3: CASSRGAGGETDTQYF

V: TRBV5-3
D: TRBD2
J: TRBJ2-1
size: NA
DNA: TGTGCCAGACCCTTCAGGGAGGGGAACAATGAGCAGTTCTTC
CDR3: CARPFREGNNEQFF

V: TRBV5-4
D: NA
J: TRBJ2-1
size: once
DNA: TGTGCCAGCAGCTTGATACAGGATGAGCAGTTCTTC
CDR3: CASSLIQDEQFF

V: TRBV19
D: NA
J: TRBJ1-2
size: NA
DNA: TGTGCCAGTAGTCCCAGAACGGGACATTTCGAGGATGGCTACACCTTC
CDR3: CASSPRTGHFEDGYTF

V: TRBV7-2
D: TRBD2
J: TRBJ2-2
size: once
DNA: TGTGCCAGCAGCTTACTAGCGGGAGGGCCGGTCACCGGGGAGCTGTTTTTT
CDR3: CASSLLAGGPVTGELFF

V: TRBV20-1
D: NA
J: TRBJ1-1
size: NA
DNA: TGCAGTGCTAGTCGCGGGGGGGCTGAGACTGAAGCTTTCTTT
CDR3: CSASRGGAETEAFF